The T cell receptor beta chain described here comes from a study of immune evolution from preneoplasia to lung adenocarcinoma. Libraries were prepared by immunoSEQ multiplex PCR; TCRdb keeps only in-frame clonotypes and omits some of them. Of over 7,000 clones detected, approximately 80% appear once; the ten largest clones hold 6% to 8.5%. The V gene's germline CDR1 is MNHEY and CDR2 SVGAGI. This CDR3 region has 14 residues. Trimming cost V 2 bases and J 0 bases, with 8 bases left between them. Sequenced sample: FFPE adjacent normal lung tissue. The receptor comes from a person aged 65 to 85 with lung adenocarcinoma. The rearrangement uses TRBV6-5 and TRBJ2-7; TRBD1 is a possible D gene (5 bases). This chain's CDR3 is CASSYARDSYEQYF. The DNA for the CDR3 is TGTGCCAGCAGTTACGCCAGGGACTCCTACGAGCAGTACTTC.